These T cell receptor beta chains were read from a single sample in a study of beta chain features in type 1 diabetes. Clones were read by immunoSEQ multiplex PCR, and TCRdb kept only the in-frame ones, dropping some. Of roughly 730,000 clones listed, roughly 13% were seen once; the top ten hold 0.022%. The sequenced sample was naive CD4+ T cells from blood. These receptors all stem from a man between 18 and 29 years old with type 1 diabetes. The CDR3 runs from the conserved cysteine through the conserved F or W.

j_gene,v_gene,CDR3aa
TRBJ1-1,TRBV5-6,CASSLGSDTEAFF
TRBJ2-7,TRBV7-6,CASSLVEGRGAYEQYF
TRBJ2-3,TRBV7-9,CASSLQGMSTDTQYF
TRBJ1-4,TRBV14,CASSQRVNEKLFF
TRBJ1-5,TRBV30,CAWRGQGNQPQHF
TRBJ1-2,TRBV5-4,CASSFRQGILYGYTF
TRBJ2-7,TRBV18,CASSPIRQGYEQYF
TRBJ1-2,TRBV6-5,CASSLDTSYGYTF
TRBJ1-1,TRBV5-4,CASSTDTGLIEAFF
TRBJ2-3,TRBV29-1,CSAEQGPSTDTQYF
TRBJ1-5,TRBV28,CASSWGDQPQHF
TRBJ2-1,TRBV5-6,CASSFTGGNEQFF
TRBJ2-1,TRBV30,CAWNLAGGHNEQFF
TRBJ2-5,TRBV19,CASSPLVQETQYF
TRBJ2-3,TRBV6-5,CASSPRGERTDTQYF
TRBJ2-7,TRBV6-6,CASSRDRDEQYF
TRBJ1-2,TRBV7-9,CASSSNTGGAEDYGYTF
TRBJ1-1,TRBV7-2,CASSLWGLDTEAFF
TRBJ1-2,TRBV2,CASSEKSDYGYTF
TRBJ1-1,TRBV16,CASNPGSGVNTEAFF
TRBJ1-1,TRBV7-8,CASSLRRVVNTEAFF
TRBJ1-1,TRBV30,CAWSWEGVSAFF
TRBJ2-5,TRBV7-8,CASSLRQKETQYF
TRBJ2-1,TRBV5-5,CASSLKGPPPNEQFF
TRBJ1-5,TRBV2,CASTPNPVGDQPQHF
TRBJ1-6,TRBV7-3,CASSLGTVNSPLHF
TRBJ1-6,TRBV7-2,CASSLATGPLHF
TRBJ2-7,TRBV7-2,CASSYLGLGSYEQYF
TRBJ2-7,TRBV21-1,CASTGGAYEQYF
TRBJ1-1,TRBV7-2,CASSLGVGTEAFF
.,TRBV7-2,CASSLDRPSYEQYF
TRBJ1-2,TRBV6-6,CASPQGRKYGYTF
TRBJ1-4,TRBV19,CASSIGAGGGEKLFF
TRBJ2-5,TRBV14,CASSLRTSGGPSLIQYF
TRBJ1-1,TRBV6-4,CASSQKDSTEAFF
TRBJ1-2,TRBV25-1,CASSAGNYGYTF
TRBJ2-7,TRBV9,CASSVGGLNEQYF
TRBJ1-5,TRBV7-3,CATSRPIISNQPQHF
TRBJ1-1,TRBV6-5,CASSFQINTEAFF
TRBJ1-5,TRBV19,CASSIGTGGQPQHF
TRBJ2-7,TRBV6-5,CASSRSGLFLSEQYF
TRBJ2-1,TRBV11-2,CASSSARDGLNEQFF
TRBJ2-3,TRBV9,CASSLRGQSTDTQYF
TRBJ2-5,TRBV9,CASSVEETQYF
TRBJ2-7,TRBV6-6,CASSASSYEQYF
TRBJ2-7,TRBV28,CASTPAHLDEQYF
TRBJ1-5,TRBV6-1,CASTEGGYQPQHF
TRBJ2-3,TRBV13,CASSRQGTDTQYF
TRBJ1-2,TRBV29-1,CSVGLTGINGYTF
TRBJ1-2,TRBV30,CASNRGQGNYGYTF
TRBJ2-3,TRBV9,CASSPDPSNTQYF
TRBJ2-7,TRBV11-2,CASSLGFYEQYF
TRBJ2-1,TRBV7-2,CASSFFHEQFF
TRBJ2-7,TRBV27,CASSTGWGYEQYF
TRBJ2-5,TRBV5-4,CASSSAGKETQYF